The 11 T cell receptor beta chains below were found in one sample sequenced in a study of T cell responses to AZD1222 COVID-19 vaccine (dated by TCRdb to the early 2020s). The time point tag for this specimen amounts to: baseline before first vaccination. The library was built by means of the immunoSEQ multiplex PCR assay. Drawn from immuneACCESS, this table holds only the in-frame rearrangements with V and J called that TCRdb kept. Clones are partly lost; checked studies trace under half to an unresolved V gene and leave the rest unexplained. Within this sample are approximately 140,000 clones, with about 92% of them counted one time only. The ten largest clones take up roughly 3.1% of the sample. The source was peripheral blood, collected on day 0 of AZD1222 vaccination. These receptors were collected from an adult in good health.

The CDR3 DNA reads as TGTGCCTGGAGGGAATGGACTAGCGGTGGAGATACGCAGTATTTT. This codes for CAWREWTSGGDTQYF. The rearrangement links TRBV30 to TRBJ2-3; 10 bases align to TRBD2. Germline V CDR1 and CDR2: GTSNPN, SVGIG (reference sequence). V lost 3 bases and J lost 5; bases outside the gene matches: 8. CDR3 length: 15 amino acids.

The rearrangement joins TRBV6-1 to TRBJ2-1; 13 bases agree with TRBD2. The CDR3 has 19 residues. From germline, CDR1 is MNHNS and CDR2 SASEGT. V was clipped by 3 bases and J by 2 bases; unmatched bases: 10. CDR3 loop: CASSDPGLAGSSAYNEQFF. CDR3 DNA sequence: TGTGCCAGCAGTGATCCGGGACTAGCGGGAAGTTCCGCCTACAATGAGCAGTTCTTC.

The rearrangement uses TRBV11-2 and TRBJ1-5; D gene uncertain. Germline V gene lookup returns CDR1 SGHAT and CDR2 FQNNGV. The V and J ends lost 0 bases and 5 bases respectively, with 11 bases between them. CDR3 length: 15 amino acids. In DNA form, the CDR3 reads TGTGCCAGCAGCTTAGAGACGGGGAGGGATCAGCCCCAGCATTTT. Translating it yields CASSLETGRDQPQHF.

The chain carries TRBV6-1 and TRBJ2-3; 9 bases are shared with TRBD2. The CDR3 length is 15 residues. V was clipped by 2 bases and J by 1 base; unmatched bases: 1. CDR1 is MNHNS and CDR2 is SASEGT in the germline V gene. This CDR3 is CASSERTSGTDTQYF. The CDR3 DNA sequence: TGTGCCAGCAGTGAAAGGACTAGCGGCACAGATACGCAGTATTTT.

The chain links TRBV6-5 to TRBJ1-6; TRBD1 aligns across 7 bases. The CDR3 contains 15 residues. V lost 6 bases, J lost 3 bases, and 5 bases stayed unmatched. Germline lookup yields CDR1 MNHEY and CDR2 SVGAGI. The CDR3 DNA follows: TGTGCCAGCAGGCGGCGGGACAGCTATAATTCACCCCTCCACTTT. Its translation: CASRRRDSYNSPLHF.

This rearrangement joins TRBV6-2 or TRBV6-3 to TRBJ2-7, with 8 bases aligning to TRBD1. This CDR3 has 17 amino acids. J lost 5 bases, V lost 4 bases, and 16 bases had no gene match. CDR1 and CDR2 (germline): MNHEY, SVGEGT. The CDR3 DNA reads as TGTGCCAGCAGTTCCCCTGGGGTGACAGGGGCTTCGAACGAGCAGTACTTC. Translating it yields CASSSPGVTGASNEQYF.

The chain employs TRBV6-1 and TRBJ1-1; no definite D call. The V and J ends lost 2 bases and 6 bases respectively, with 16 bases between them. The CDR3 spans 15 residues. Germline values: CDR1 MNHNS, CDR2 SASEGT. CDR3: CASSERAGEVSEAFF. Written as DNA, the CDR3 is TGTGCCAGCAGTGAAAGGGCCGGGGAGGTGTCTGAAGCTTTCTTT.

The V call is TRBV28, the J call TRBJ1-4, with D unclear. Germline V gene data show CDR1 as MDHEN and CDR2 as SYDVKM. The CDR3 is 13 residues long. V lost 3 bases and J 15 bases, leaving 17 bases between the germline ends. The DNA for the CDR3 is TGTGCCAGCAGTTTTCTCTCCCCGCGGTTGTTGTTTTTT. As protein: CASSFLSPRLLFF.

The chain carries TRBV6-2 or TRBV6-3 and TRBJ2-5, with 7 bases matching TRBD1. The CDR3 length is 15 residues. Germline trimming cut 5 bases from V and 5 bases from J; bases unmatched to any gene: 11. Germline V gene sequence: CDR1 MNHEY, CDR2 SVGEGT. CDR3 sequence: CASSGGQTPIETQYF. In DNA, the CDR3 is TGTGCCAGCAGTGGGGGACAGACACCAATTGAGACCCAGTACTTC.

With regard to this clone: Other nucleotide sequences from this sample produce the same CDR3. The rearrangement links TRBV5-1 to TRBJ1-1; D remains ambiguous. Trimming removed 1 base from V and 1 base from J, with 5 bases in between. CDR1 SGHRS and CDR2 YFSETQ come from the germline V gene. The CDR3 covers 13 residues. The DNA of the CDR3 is TGCGCCAGCAGCTTGTCGCGGAACACTGAAGCTTTCTTT. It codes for CASSLSRNTEAFF. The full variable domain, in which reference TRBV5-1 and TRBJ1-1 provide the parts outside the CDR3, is KAGVTQTPRYLIKTRGQQVTLSCSPISGHRSVSWYQQTPGQGLQFLFEYFSETQRNKGNFPGRFSGRQFSNSRSEMNVSTLELGDSALYLCASSLSRNTEAFFGQGTRLTVV.

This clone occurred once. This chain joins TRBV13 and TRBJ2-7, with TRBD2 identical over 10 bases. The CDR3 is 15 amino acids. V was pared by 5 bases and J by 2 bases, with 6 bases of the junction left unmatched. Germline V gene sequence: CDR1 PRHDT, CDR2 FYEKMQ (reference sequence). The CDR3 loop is CASSPAGGPPYEQYF. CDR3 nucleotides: TGTGCCAGCAGCCCAGCGGGAGGGCCCCCCTACGAGCAGTACTTC.